Presented here are 3 T cell receptor beta chains from one specimen sequenced in a study of blood T cell repertoires in COVID-19. Produced via immunoSEQ multiplex PCR; TCRdb's table is partial and in-frame only. The sample lists roughly 80,000 clones, around 83% occurring once. What was sequenced was peripheral blood. These receptors were obtained from a human donor in a cohort sampled during active COVID-19.

CDR3 residues: CASSIRQRGTEAFF. CDR3 DNA sequence: TGTGCCAGTAGTATCCGACAGAGGGGGACTGAAGCTTTCTTT. The V gene is TRBV19, the J gene TRBJ1-1, with D possibly being TRBD1 (6 bases). Trimming pared 3 bases from V and 5 bases from J, leaving 13 bases between. The germline V gene encodes CDR1 LNHDA and CDR2 SQIVND (reference sequence). The CDR3 covers 14 residues.

V is TRBV19 and J is TRBJ2-3; D is possibly TRBD2 (6 bases). Per germline, CDR1 LNHDA and CDR2 SQIVND (reference sequence). CDR3 length equals 13 residues. V was clipped by 5 bases and J by 5 bases, with 11 bases between them. The CDR3: CASSSPGLDTQYF. The DNA for the CDR3 is TGTGCCAGTAGTTCGCCGGGACTAGATACGCAGTATTTT. Complete variable domain (other parts from reference TRBV19 and TRBJ2-3): DGGITQSPKYLFRKEGQNVTLSCEQNLNHDAMYWYRQDPGQGLRLIYYSQIVNDFQKGDIAEGYSVSREKKESFPLTVTSAQKNPTAFYLCASSSPGLDTQYFGPGTRLTVL.

This clone has only one observation. The chain uses TRBV5-6 and TRBJ1-5, with a weak D call TRBD1 (5 bases). The germline V and J ends were trimmed by 4 bases and 2 bases, with 10 bases remaining between them. The CDR3 spans 14 residues. Looked up from germline, CDR1 is SGHDT and CDR2 is YYEEEE. In DNA form, the CDR3 reads TGTGCCAGCAGCCAAGGGGATGGCAATCAGCCCCAGCATTTT. Translation: CASSQGDGNQPQHF. The whole variable domain, filled in from reference TRBV5-6 and TRBJ1-5, reads DAGVTQSPTHLIKTRGQQVTLRCSPKSGHDTVSWYQQALGQGPQFIFQYYEEEERQRGNFPDRFSGHQFPNYSSELNVNALLLGDSALYLCASSQGDGNQPQHFGDGTRLSIL.